Listed below are T cell receptor beta chains from one sample, sequenced in a study of T cell changes during pregnancy in multiple sclerosis. Sequencing used immunoSEQ multiplex PCR; TCRdb keeps in-frame clones, though not all of them. The sample has nearly 110,000 clones; under 95% are singletons. This specimen was peripheral blood, taken in the third trimester of pregnancy. The receptors stem from a female donor in good health, enrolled as a control in a pregnancy study. CDR3s include the opening cysteine and the closing phenylalanine or tryptophan. The order of the fields is J gene, V gene, clone size, D gene, CDR3 DNA, CDR3 protein. A D gene is named only where the DNA matches it firmly. The size entry is marked missing in some rows and otherwise reads once, few, many or a size class.

TRBJ1-5,TRBV5-5,-,TRBD1,TGTGCCAGCAGCTCCGTCCCACGGACAGGGCGGAATCAGCCCCAGCATTTT,CASSSVPRTGRNQPQHF
TRBJ2-5,TRBV9,-,-,TGTGCCAGCAGCGGGAACCTACAGGGTAGGGAGACCCAGTACTTC,CASSGNLQGRETQYF
TRBJ2-1,TRBV11-3,-,-,TGTGCCAGCAGCACCCGCCGGGGGTACAATGAGCAGTTCTTC,CASSTRRGYNEQFF
TRBJ2-5,TRBV7-9,once,TRBD2,TGTGCCAGCAGCTCACGGGGGGGGAAAGAGACCCAGTACTTC,CASSSRGGKETQYF
TRBJ1-3,TRBV9,once,-,TGTGCCAGCAGCCCCCTGAGCTCTGGAAACACCATATATTTT,CASSPLSSGNTIYF
TRBJ1-1,TRBV30,-,TRBD1,TGTGCCTGGACACCACTTAGGGGGCGAAGAACTGAAGCTTTCTTT,CAWTPLRGRRTEAFF
TRBJ2-5,TRBV7-9,-,TRBD1,TGTGCCAGCAGACCCGCAGGGGGCGGCCCGCGGACCCAGTACTTC,CASRPAGGGPRTQYF
TRBJ1-5,TRBV6-5,few,-,TGTGCCAGCAACGCACGTGGCCAGCCCCAGCATTTT,CASNARGQPQHF
TRBJ2-7,TRBV9,-,-,TGTGCCAGCAGCGCCCAGGGGTTGTACGAGCAGTACTTC,CASSAQGLYEQYF
TRBJ2-2,TRBV30,-,-,TGTGCTTGGGCGGACACCGGGGAGCTGTTTTTT,CAWADTGELFF
TRBJ1-6,TRBV5-6,-,-,TGTGCCAGCAGCTTATGGGAGAATTCACCCCTCCACTTT,CASSLWENSPLHF
TRBJ2-3,TRBV2,once,TRBD2,TGTGCCAGCAGTGGGACTAGCGGGGGCAGAGATACGCAGTATTTT,CASSGTSGGRDTQYF
TRBJ2-1,TRBV9,-,TRBD2,TGTGCCAGCAGCATACACCCCGGGACTAGCGGTGACAATGAGCAGTTCTTC,CASSIHPGTSGDNEQFF
TRBJ1-1,TRBV6-5,-,-,TGTGCCAGCAGTGACAAAGTCACTGAAGCTTTCTTT,CASSDKVTEAFF